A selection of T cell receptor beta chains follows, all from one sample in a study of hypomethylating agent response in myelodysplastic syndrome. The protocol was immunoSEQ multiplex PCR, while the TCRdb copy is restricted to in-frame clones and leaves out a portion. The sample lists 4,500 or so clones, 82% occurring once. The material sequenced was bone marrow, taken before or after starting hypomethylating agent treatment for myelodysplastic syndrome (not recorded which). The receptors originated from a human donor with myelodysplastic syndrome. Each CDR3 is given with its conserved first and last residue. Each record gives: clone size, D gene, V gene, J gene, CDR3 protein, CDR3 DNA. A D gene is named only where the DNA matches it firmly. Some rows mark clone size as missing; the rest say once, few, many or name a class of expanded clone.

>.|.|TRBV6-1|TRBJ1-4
CASSSLREGGEKLFF
TGTGCCAGCAGTAGCCTCAGGGAAGGGGGAGAAAAACTGTTTTTT
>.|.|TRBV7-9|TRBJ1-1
CASSLRARHTEAFF
TGTGCCAGCAGCTTAAGAGCAAGGCACACTGAAGCTTTCTTT
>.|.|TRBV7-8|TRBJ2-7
CASSLVASNYEQYF
TGTGCCAGCAGCTTAGTGGCCAGCAACTACGAGCAGTACTTC
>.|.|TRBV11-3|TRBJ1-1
CASSFQRTEAFF
TGTGCCAGCAGCTTCCAGAGGACTGAAGCTTTCTTT
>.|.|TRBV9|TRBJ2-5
CASTAPGLQETQYF
TGTGCCAGCACCGCTCCAGGGCTACAAGAGACCCAGTACTTC
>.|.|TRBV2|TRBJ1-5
CASSEALGGVGQPQHF
TGTGCCAGCAGTGAAGCGCTTGGGGGGGTAGGTCAGCCCCAGCATTTT
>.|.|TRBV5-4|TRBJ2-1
CASSLGHEQFF
TGTGCCAGCAGCTTAGGACATGAGCAGTTCTTC
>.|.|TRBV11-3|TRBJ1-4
CASSLVGEKLFF
TGTGCCAGCAGCTTAGTAGGTGAAAAACTGTTTTTT
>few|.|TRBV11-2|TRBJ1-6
CASSLRRPANSPLHF
TGTGCCAGCAGCTTACGACGGCCCGCAAATTCACCCCTCCACTTT
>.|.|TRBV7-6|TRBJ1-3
CASSLSNSGNTIYF
TGTGCCAGCAGCTTATCAAACTCTGGAAACACCATATATTTT
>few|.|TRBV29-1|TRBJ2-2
CSVDRDTGELFF
TGCAGCGTTGATCGAGACACCGGGGAGCTGTTTTTT
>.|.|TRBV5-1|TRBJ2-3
CASSSLLEADTQYF
TGCGCCAGCAGTTCGCTACTAGAGGCAGATACGCAGTATTTT
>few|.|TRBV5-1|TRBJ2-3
CASGGTGGPDTQYF
TGCGCCAGCGGCGGAACCGGGGGCCCGGATACGCAGTATTTT
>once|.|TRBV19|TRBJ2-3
CASSMKSGTDTQYF
TGTGCCAGTAGTATGAAGTCGGGGACAGATACGCAGTATTTT
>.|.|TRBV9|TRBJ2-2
CASSVGLANTGELFF
TGTGCCAGCAGCGTAGGGCTAGCGAACACCGGGGAGCTGTTTTTT
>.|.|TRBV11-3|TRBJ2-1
CASSDGPTYNEQFF
TGTGCCAGCAGCGACGGACCCACCTACAATGAGCAGTTCTTC
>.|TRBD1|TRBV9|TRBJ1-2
CASSGGQGLGLYGYTF
TGTGCCAGCAGCGGCGGACAGGGGCTAGGCCTTTATGGCTACACCTTC
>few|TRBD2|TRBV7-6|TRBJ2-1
CASSLGGGREIIRVNEQFF
TGTGCCAGCAGCTTAGGTGGTGGGCGGGAGATAATCCGGGTCAATGAGCAGTTCTTC
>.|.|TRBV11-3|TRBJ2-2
CASSLSGVNTGELFF
TGTGCCAGCAGTCTTAGCGGAGTGAACACCGGGGAGCTGTTTTTT
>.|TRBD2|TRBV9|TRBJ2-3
CASSLRGGGAADTQYF
TGTGCCAGCAGCCTTAGGGGCGGGGGGGCCGCAGATACGCAGTATTTT
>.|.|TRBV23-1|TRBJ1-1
CASSLLTARNTEAFF
TGCGCCAGCAGTCTCTTAACGGCAAGGAACACTGAAGCTTTCTTT
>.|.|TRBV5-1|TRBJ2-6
CASSLGRGTDSGANVLTF
TGCGCCAGCAGCTTGGGTAGGGGGACGGACTCTGGGGCCAACGTCCTGACTTTC
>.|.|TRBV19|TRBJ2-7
CASSIVKTVLYEQYF
TGTGCCAGTAGTATAGTAAAGACGGTTCTGTACGAGCAGTACTTC
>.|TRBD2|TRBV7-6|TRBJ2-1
CASSQGAGRGANEQFF
TGTGCCAGCAGCCAAGGGGCGGGGCGGGGGGCCAATGAGCAGTTCTTC
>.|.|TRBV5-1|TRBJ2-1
CASSLEGAEQFF
TGCGCCAGCAGCTTGGAAGGGGCTGAGCAGTTCTTC
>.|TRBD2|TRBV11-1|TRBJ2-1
CASSELTSGAGDEQFF
TGTGCCAGCAGCGAACTGACTAGCGGGGCTGGGGATGAGCAGTTCTTC
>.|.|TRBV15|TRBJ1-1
CATSRGTEAFF
TGTGCCACCAGCAGAGGCACTGAAGCTTTCTTT
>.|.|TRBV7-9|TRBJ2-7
CASSLPRGVEQYF
TGTGCCAGCAGCTTACCGAGAGGGGTCGAGCAGTACTTC
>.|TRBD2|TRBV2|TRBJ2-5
CASSELAGEETQYF
TGTGCCAGCAGTGAACTTGCGGGAGAAGAGACCCAGTACTTC
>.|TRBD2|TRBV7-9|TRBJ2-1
CASRLSGGLNNEQFF
TGTGCCAGCAGGCTTAGCGGGGGGTTAAACAATGAGCAGTTCTTC
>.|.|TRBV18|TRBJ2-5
CASSSRETQYF
TGTGCCAGCTCAAGTCGAGAGACCCAGTACTTC
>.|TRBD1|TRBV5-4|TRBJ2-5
CASSSGTGAQETQYF
TGTGCCAGCAGCTCGGGGACAGGGGCCCAAGAGACCCAGTACTTC
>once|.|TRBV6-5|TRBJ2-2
CASSQPRLFPELFF
TGTGCCAGCAGTCAACCTCGACTGTTCCCCGAGCTGTTTTTT
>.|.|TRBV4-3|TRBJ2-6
CASSQDRGSGANVLTF
TGCGCCAGCAGCCAAGATCGGGGTTCTGGGGCCAACGTCCTGACTTTC
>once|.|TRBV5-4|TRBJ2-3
CASSNPWGPDTQYF
TGTGCCAGCAGTAACCCATGGGGACCAGATACGCAGTATTTT
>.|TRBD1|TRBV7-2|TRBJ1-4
CASRGQGGKLFF
TGTGCCAGCAGGGGACAGGGTGGAAAACTGTTTTTT
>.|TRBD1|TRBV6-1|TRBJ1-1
CASRDRGLDTEAFF
TGTGCCAGCAGAGACAGGGGGTTGGACACTGAAGCTTTCTTT
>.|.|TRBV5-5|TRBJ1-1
CASSLEALTNTEAFF
TGTGCCAGCAGCTTGGAAGCACTTACGAACACTGAAGCTTTCTTT
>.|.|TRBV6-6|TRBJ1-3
CASSFQSSGNTIYF
TGTGCCAGCAGTTTTCAGAGCTCTGGAAACACCATATATTTT
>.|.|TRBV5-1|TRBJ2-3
CASSLALGQRTDTQYF
TGCGCCAGCAGCTTGGCCCTAGGACAACGCACAGATACGCAGTATTTT
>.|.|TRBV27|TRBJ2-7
CASSPGVGFRTVSCEQYF
TGTGCCAGCAGTCCAGGGGTTGGCTTTCGGACAGTCTCCTGCGAGCAGTACTTC
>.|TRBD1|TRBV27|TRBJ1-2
CASTFPLGQGGYTF
TGTGCCAGCACTTTCCCCCTAGGACAGGGAGGTTACACCTTC
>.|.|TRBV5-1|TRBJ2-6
CASSLIPGEGANVLTF
TGCGCCAGCAGCTTGATACCAGGAGAAGGGGCCAACGTCCTGACTTTC
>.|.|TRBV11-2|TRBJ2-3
CASSGLGRKSTDTQYF
TGTGCCAGCAGCGGACTTGGTCGGAAGAGCACAGATACGCAGTATTTT
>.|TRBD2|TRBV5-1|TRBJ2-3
CASSLSRLAREADTQYF
TGCGCCAGCAGCTTGTCTCGACTAGCCAGGGAGGCAGATACGCAGTATTTT
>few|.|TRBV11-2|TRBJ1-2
CASSLSANYGYTF
TGTGCCAGCAGCCTAAGTGCTAACTATGGCTACACCTTC
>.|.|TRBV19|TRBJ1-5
CASKGDSNQPQHF
TGTGCCAGTAAAGGGGACAGCAATCAGCCCCAGCATTTT
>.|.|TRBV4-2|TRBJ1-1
CASSQDSQEAFF
TGTGCCAGCAGCCAAGATTCACAGGAAGCTTTCTTT
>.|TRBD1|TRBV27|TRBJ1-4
CASSPTGADEKLFF
TGTGCCAGCAGTCCCACAGGGGCCGATGAAAAACTGTTTTTT
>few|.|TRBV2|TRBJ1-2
CASSEGVGPGLGGYTF
TGTGCCAGCAGTGAAGGCGTTGGACCAGGGTTGGGGGGCTACACCTTC
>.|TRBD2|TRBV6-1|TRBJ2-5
CASSEVGGTVTQYF
TGTGCCAGCAGTGAGGTGGGGGGGACGGTAACCCAGTACTTC
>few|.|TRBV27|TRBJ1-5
CASSLWSNQPQHF
TGTGCCAGCAGTTTGTGGAGCAATCAGCCCCAGCATTTT
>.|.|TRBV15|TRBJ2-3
CATSRDRDLSSDTQYF
TGTGCCACCAGCAGAGACAGGGATTTATCTTCCGATACGCAGTATTTT
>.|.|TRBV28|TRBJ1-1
CASSLMGDGTEAFF
TGTGCCAGCAGTCTAATGGGGGATGGCACTGAAGCTTTCTTT
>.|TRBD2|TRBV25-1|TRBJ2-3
CASDSGPGLAGRDTQYF
TGTGCCAGCGACAGCGGCCCGGGACTAGCGGGACGAGATACGCAGTATTTT
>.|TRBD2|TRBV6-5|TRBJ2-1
CASSLAGPYNEQFF
TGTGCCAGCAGCTTAGCGGGGCCCTACAATGAGCAGTTCTTC
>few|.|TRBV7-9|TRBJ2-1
CASSFTSSNNEQFF
TGTGCCAGCAGCTTCACTAGTAGTAACAATGAGCAGTTCTTC